This T cell receptor (beta chain) was documented in a study of Graves' ophthalmopathy and Graves' hyperthyroidism (dated by TCRdb to the late 2010s). With regard to the full study: Peripheral blood was collected at initial diagnosis, prior to any treatment. In total, some 140 blood samples were TCR-sequenced: 40 to 45 ophthalmopathy, 80 or so hyperthyroidism and roughly 17 hyperthyroidism-to-ophthalmopathy patients. For independent validation, a separate cohort was made up of approximately 18 hyperthyroidism patients plus 17 patients who later progressed from hyperthyroidism to ophthalmopathy. After sampling, hyperthyroidism patients received methimazole starting at 30 mg daily, and ophthalmopathy patients received high-dose intravenous methylprednisolone. To explore V-J signatures that separate ophthalmopathy from hyperthyroidism, a discovery set of approximately 100 patients was enrolled, consisting of about 45 with ophthalmopathy and roughly 60 with stable hyperthyroidism. In over 5 hyperthyroidism patients, the T-cell repertoire of thyroid tissue was compared with the T-cell repertoire of blood. The study used signatures of the TCR beta repertoire to tell Graves' ophthalmopathy apart from Graves' hyperthyroidism and to predict which patients would progress to ophthalmopathy.

The ophthalmopathy patients had moderately to severely active disease, with a Clinical Activity Score of 3 or higher, a NOSPECS grade of 4 or higher, and a disease duration of less than 3 months. Patients with other autoimmune diseases, uncontrolled infections, pregnancy or lactation were excluded from the study. Diagnosis was based on clinical symptoms, serum thyroxine, TRAb, thyroid ultrasound and orbital computed tomography. PBMCs were isolated from about 9.1 ml of fresh peripheral blood by Ficoll-Paque density gradient centrifugation. Total RNA was extracted with Trizol reagent and quality-checked on an Agilent 2100 Bioanalyzer. For repertoire sequencing, the TCR beta CDR3 regions were amplified from RNA transcripts. The first round of RT-PCR was done with HTBI primers and the Qiagen OneStep RT-PCR kit, and was followed by a second round of multiplex PCR, then size selection and purification. Libraries were sequenced paired-end with 100 bp reads on an Illumina HiSeq2000. In the source study's methods: Reads were processed with SOAPnuke, discarding reads with adapters, uncalled bases, mean Phred below 15, or no exact constant-primer or identifier match. COPE v1.2.5 was used to merge high-quality paired reads. Each unique nucleotide sequence was defined as a clonotype, and clonotypes were aligned to IMGT TRB V, D and J references with MiTCR v1.1. Only V-J combinations with frequency above 0.0001 were analysed, covering over 99% of repertoires. For each V-J combination, a TCR clonal expansion and chaos score was defined as F50 clonal expansion divided by the chaos observed in the TCRdist matrix. Features were reduced by Welch's t-statistics and random forest to over ten V-J combinations, which fed a naive Bayes classifier. The similarity between thyroid and blood repertoires was quantified using the Morisita-Horn index. TCRdb reanalyzed the raw reads on its own, using fastp at Q25 for trimming and MiXCR for clone calling, and kept in-frame beta chains. Under each unique CDR3 protein, matching rows form one entry showing the most common genes and DNA. The authors' filters were not applied to this entry. The table for this sample lists about 740,000 distinct CDR3 sequences; around 40% of them were counted only once. The ten largest account for roughly 45% of the sample.

In regard to this clonotype: Its antigen target is currently unknown. Per-base qualities were not stored, and no clone one base away is much larger.

Study-wide conclusions, independent of this receptor: In cross-validation, the 13-signature model distinguished ophthalmopathy from stable hyperthyroidism with approximately 88% sensitivity and around 82% specificity, and in the test set the corresponding values were about 80% and 75%. Most of the expanded thyroid clonotypes with a frequency above 0.001 were also detected in blood, and it was suggested that the thyroid immune response may be reflected by blood repertoires. In validation, the model predicted ophthalmopathy progression with more than 70% sensitivity and roughly 72% specificity; eleven to twelve predicted patients were CT-confirmed with GO in a median of about 6.2 months. Sample size was not statistically predetermined, and group allocation was not concealed from the investigators.

The TCR comes from an adult man with Graves' ophthalmopathy. The source material was peripheral blood.

CDR3 reads: CASSWERVDEQYF. The sequence in DNA is TGTGCCAGCAGCTGGGAGAGGGTGGACGAGCAGTACTTC. The chain employs TRBV7-2 and TRBJ2-7, with a tentative D gene TRBD2 over 5 matching bases. V sheds 4 bases and J sheds 5 bases, leaving 12 bases between their ends. Reading from cysteine to phenylalanine, the CDR3 counts 13 amino acids. The read is trimmed to its CDR3 DNA, 39 bases read in frame from base 1. CDR1 is given as SGHTA and CDR2 as FQGNSA, both from the germline V gene.